This paragraph covers one TCR beta chain sequence. This entry belongs to a study of blood T cell repertoires in COVID-19. Authors' data handling: Cell counts per sample came from amplifying reference gene primers. Generated by immunoSEQ multiplex PCR, the TCRdb table keeps only in-frame clones and is missing some. V and J calls and clone size are those listed in that table; D and trimming were worked out from the DNA. This table has roughly 250,000 clones, roughly 88% appearing once. Self-reported history from a screening survey and questionnaire set each donor's cohort. V gave up 4 bases and J gave up 7 bases, with 16 bases separating them. Germline lookup yields CDR1 KGHSH and CDR2 LQKENI. The length of the CDR3 is 14 residues.

Sequenced: PBMCs or T cells enriched from blood (not recorded which). The chain links TRBV18 to TRBJ2-5; D is perhaps TRBD2 (5 bases). The receptor was isolated from a middle-aged woman with acute COVID-19. The CDR3 loop reads CASSLATNIGTQYF. The CDR3 DNA sequence: TGTGCCAGCTCACTAGCGACCAACATAGGGACCCAGTACTTC.